This T cell receptor (beta chain) was captured in a study of CD8+ T cells in alopecia areata. Stated treatment: oral pan-JAK inhibitor, 5-10 mg twice daily. Researchers took lesional scalp punch biopsies and peripheral blood from people who were alopecia areata patients. Sequencing relied on a cDNA template that was reverse transcribed from extracted RNA. Sequencing was performed with immunoSEQ multiplex PCR; in TCRdb, only in-frame clones are kept and a portion is missing. The sample has roughly 76,000 clones, 25% to 30% seen once. The source was CD8+ T cells sorted from blood, collected at week 4, from a patient treated with tofacitinib. The TCR comes from a human donor with alopecia areata.

The CDR3 loop reads CASSVSGIAGGPAETQYF. The CDR3 bases are TGTGCCAGCAGCGTATCAGGGATAGCGGGAGGACCCGCCGAGACCCAGTACTTC. The chain couples TRBV9 to TRBJ2-5, with 10 bases aligning to TRBD2. The CDR3 has 18 residues. With 1 base clipped from V and 5 bases from J, the junction kept 14 bases outside the gene matches. Germline V lookup: CDR1 SGDLS, CDR2 YYNGEE.